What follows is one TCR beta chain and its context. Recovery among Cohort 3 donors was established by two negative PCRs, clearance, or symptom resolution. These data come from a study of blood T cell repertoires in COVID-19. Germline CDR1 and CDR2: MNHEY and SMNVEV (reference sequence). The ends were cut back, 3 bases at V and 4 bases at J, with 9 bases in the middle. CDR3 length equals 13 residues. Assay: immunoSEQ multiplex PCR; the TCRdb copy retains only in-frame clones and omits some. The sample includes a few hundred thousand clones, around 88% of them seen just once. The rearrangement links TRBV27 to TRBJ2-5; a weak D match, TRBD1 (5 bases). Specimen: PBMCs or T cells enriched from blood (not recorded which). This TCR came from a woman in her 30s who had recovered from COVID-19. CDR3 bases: TGTGCCAGCAGTTTGGGGCACGCAGAGACCCAGTACTTC. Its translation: CASSLGHAETQYF.